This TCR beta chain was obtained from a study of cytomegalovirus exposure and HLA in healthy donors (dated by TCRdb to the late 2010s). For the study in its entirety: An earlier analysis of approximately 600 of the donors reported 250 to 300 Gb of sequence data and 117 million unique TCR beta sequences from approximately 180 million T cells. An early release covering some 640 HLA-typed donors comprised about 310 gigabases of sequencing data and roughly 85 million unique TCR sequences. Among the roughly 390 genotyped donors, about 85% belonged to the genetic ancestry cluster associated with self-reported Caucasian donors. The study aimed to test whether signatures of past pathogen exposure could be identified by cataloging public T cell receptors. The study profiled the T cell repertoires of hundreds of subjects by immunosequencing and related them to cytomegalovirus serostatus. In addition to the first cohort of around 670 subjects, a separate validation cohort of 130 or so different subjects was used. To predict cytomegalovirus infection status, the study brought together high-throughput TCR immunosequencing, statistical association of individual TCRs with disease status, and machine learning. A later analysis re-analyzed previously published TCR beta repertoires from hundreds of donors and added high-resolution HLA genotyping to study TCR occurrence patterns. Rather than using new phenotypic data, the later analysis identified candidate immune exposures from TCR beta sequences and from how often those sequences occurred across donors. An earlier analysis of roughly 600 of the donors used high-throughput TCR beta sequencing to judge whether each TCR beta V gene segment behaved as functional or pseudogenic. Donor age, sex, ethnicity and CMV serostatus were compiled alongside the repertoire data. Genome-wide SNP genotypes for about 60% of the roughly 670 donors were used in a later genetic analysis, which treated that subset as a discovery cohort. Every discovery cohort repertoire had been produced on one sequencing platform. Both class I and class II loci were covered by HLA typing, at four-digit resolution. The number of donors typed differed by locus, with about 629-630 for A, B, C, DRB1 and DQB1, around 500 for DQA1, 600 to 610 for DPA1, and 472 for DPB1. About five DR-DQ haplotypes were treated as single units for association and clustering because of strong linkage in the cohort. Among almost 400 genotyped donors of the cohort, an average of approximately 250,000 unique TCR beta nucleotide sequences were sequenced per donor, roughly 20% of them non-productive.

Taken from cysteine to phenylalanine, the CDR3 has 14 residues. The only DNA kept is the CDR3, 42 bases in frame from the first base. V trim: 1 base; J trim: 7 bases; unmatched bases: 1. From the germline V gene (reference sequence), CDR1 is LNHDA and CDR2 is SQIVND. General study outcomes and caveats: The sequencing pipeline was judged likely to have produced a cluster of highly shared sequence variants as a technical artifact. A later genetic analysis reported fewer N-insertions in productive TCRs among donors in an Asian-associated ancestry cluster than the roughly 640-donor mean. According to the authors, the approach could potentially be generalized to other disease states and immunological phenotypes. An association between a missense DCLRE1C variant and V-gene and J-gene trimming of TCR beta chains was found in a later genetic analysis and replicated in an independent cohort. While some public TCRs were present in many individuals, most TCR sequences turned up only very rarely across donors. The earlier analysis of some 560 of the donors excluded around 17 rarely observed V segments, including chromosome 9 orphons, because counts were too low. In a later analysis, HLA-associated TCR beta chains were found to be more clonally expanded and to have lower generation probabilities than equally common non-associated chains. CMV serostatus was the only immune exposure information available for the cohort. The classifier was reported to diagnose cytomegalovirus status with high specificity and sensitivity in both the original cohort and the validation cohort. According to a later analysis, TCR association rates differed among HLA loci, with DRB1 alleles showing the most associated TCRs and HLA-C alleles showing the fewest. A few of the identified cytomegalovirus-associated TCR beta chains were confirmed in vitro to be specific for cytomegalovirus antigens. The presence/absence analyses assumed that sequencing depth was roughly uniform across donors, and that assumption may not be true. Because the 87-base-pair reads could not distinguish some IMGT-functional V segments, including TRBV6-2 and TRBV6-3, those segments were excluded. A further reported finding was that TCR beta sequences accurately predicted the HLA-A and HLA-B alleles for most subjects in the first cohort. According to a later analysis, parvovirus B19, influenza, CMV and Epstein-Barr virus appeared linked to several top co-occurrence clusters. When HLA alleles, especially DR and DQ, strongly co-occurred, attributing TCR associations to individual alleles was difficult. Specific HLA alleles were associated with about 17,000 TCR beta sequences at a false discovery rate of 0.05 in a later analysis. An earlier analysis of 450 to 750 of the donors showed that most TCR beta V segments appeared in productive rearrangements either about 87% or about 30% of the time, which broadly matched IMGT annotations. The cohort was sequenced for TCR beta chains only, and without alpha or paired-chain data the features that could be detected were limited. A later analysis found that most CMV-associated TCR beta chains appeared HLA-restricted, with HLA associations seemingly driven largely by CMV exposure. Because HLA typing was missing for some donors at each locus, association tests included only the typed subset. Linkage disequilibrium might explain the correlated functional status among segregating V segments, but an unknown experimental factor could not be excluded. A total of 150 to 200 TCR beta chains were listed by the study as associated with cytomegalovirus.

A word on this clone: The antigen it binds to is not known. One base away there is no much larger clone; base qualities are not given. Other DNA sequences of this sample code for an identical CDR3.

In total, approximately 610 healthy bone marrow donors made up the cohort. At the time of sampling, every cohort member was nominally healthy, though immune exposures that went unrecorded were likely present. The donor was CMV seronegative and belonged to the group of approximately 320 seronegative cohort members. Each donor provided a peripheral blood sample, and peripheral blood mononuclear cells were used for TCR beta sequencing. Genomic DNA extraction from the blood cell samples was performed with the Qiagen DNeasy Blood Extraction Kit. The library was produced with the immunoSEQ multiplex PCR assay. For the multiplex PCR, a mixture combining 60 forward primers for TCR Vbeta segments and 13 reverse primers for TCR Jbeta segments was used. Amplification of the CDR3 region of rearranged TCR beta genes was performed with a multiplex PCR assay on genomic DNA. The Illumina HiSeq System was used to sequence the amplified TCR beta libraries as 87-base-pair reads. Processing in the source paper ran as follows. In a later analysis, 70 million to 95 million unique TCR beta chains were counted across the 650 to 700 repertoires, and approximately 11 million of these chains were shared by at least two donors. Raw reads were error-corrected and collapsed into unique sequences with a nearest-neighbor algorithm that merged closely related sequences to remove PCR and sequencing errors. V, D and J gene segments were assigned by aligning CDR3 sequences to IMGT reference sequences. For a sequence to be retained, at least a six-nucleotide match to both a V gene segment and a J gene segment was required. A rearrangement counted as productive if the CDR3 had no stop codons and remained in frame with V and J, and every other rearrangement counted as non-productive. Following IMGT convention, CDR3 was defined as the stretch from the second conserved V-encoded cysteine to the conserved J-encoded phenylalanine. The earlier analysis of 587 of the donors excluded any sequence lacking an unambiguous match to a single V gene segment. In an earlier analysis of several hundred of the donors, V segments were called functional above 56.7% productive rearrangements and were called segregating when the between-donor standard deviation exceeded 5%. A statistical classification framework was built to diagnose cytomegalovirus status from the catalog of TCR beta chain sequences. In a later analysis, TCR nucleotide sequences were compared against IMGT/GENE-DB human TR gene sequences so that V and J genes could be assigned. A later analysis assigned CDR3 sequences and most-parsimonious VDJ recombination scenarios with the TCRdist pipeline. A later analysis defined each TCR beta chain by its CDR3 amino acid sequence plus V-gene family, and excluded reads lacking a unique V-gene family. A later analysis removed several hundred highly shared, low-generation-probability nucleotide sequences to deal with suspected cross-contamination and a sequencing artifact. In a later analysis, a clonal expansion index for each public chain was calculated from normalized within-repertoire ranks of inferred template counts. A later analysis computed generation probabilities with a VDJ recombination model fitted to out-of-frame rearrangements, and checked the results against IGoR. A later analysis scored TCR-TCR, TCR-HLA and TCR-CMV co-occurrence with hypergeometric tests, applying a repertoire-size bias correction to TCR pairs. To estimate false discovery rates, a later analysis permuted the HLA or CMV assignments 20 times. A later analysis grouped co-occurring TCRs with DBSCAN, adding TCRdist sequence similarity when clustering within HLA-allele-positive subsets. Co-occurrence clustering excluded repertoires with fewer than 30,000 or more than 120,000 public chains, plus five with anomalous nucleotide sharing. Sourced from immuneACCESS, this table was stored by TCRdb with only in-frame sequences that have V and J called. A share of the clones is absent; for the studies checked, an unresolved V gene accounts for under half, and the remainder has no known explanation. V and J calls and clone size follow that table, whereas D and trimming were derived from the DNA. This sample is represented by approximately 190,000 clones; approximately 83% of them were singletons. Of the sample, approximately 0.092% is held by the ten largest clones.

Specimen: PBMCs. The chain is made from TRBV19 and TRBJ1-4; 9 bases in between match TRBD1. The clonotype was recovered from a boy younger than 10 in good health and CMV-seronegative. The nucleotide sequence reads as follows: TGTGCCAGTAGTATAGGACAGGGGGGTGAAAAACTGTTTTTT. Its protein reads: CASSIGQGGEKLFF. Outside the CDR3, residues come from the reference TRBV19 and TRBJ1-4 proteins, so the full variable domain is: DGGITQSPKYLFRKEGQNVTLSCEQNLNHDAMYWYRQDPGQGLRLIYYSQIVNDFQKGDIAEGYSVSREKKESFPLTVTSAQKNPTAFYLCASSIGQGGEKLFFGSGTQLSVL.